These 4 T cell receptor beta chains were sequenced from one sample in a study of blood T cell repertoires in COVID-19 (dated by TCRdb to the early 2020s). The protocol used for the library was the immunoSEQ multiplex PCR assay. The immuneACCESS repertoire file appears here via TCRdb, limited to in-frame rearrangements. These files lack a portion of the clones; in checked studies, under half of the deficit traces to unresolved V genes, and the cause of the others is not known. Counted in this sample were about 220,000 clones; around 80% of them appeared once. The top ten hold approximately 7.2% of the sample. The specimen was peripheral blood. The receptors were gathered from a woman between 65 and 79 years old with acute or convalescent COVID-19.

In this sample, this clone turned up a few times. The chain carries TRBV6-5 and TRBJ1-1; possible D gene TRBD1, 5 bases. Per the germline V gene, CDR1 is MNHEY and CDR2 is SVGAGI. The length of the CDR3 is 15 residues. Trimming took 5 bases from V and 3 from J, leaving 16 bases between them. The CDR3 DNA follows: TGTGCCAGCAGTCCAGGGTTTGGCAGGGACACTGAAGCTTTCTTT. Protein product: CASSPGFGRDTEAFF.

The V gene is TRBV7-3, the J gene TRBJ2-7; 12 bases are a match to TRBD2. The CDR3 runs 16 residues. V lost 1 base, J lost 5 bases, and 6 bases stayed unmatched. CDR1 and CDR2 from the germline V gene are SGHTA and FQGTGA. CDR3 coding DNA: TGTGCCAGCAGCTTAAACCTAGCGGGGGGGCAGGACGAGCAGTACTTC. Amino acid sequence: CASSLNLAGGQDEQYF.

The chain couples TRBV28 to TRBJ2-1, with D maybe TRBD2 (6 bases). CDR1 and CDR2 from the germline V gene are MDHEN and SYDVKM. This CDR3 is 15 amino acids long. Between the trimmed V and J ends, which lost 5 bases and 3 bases, there was a span of 14 bases. CDR3 coding DNA: TGTGCCAGCAGTCCCGGGACTCGGAGCTACAATGAGCAGTTCTTC. Translation gives CASSPGTRSYNEQFF.

The CDR3 DNA reads as TGTGCCAGTACCCTGACAGGGAAGACTGGCAATCAGCCCCAGCATTTT. Protein: CASTLTGKTGNQPQHF. This chain uses TRBV19 with TRBJ1-5; 7 bases match TRBD1. Germline lookup yields CDR1 LNHDA and CDR2 SQIVND (reference sequence). This CDR3 is 16 amino acids long. The V segment lost 7 bases and the J segment 2 bases; nucleotides outside the gene matches: 11.